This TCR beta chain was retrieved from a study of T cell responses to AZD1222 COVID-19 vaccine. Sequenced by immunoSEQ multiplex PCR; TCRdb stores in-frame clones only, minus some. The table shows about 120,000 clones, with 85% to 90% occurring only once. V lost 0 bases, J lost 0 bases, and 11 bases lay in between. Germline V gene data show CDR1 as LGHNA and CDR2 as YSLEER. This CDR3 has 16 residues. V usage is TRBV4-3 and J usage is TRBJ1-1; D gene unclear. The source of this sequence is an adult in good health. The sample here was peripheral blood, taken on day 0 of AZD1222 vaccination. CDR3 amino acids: CASSQDRGALNTEAFF. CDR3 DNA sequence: TGCGCCAGCAGCCAAGATCGTGGAGCACTGAACACTGAAGCTTTCTTT.